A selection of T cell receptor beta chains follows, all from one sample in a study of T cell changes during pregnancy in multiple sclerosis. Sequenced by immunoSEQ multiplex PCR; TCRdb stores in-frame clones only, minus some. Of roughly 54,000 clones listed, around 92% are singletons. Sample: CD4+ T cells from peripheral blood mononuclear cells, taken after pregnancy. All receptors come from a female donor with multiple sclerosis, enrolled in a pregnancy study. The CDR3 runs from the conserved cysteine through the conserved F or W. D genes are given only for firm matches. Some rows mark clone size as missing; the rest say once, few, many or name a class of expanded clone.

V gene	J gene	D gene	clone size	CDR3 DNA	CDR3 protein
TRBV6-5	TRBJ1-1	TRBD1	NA	TGTGCCAGCAGTGACGGGACAGGGGGCCTGGCTTTCTTT	CASSDGTGGLAFF
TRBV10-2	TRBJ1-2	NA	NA	TGCGCCACCACTACTCAAGGGGGGGGGTATGGCTACACCTTC	CATTTQGGGYGYTF
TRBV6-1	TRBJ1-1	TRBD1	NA	TGTGCCACCAAGATGGACAGGAGGAACACTGAAGCTTTCTTT	CATKMDRRNTEAFF
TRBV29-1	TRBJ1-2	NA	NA	TGCAGCTCCTTCACGAGTGGGCGGGCTAACTATGGCTACACCTTC	CSSFTSGRANYGYTF
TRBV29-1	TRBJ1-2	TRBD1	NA	TGCAGCACATGGACAGGGGAGGGCTACACCTTC	CSTWTGEGYTF
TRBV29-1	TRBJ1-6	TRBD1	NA	TGCAGCGTTGCGACAGGGAAGAATAATTCACCCCTCCACTTT	CSVATGKNNSPLHF
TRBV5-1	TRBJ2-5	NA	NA	TGCGCCAGCAGCTTTTCTGACCAAGAGACCCAGTACTTC	CASSFSDQETQYF
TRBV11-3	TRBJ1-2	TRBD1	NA	TGTGCCAGCAGCTTTACAGGGGGCTATGGCTACACCTTC	CASSFTGGYGYTF
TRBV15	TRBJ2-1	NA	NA	TGTGCCACCAGCAGAGGGAGGGGGGGAGGTTACAATGAGCAGTTCTTC	CATSRGRGGGYNEQFF
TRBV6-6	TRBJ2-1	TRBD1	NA	TGTGCCAGCAGTTACTCGAGGGACAGGGCTAATGAGCAGTTCTTC	CASSYSRDRANEQFF
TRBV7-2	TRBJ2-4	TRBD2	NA	TGTGCCAGCAGCGCTGCTAGCGGGGCTGGCAAAAACATTCAGTACTTC	CASSAASGAGKNIQYF
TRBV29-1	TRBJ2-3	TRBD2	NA	TGCAGCGTTGAAAGGGCCGGGGGGGCCGTTGGGGATACGCAGTATTTT	CSVERAGGAVGDTQYF
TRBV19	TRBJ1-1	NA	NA	TGTGCCAGTAGTATATTAGGAGGGAGTCAGATGAACACTGAAGCTTTCTTT	CASSILGGSQMNTEAFF
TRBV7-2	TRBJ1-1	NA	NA	TGTGCCAGCAGCTTTAGGGGTGAAGCTTTCTTT	CASSFRGEAFF
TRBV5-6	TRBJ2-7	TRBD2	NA	TGTGCCAGCAGCTTTAGGGTTGGCGGGGGTTCCTACGAGCAGTACTTC	CASSFRVGGGSYEQYF
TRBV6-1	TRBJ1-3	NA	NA	TGTGCCAGCAGTGCACTGACAGCTGGAAACACCATATATTTT	CASSALTAGNTIYF
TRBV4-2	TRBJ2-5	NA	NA	TGTGCCAGCAGCCAAGTCGGGTCCCGCTCCTCCGAGACCCAGTACTTC	CASSQVGSRSSETQYF
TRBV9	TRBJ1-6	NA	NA	TGTGCCAGCAGCTGGGGAGGGGGGGCTGAGGAGTCACCCCTCCACTTT	CASSWGGGAEESPLHF
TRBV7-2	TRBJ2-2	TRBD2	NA	TGTGCCAGCAGCTTCCTAGCGGGGGGGCTTAACACCGGGGAGCTGTTTTTT	CASSFLAGGLNTGELFF
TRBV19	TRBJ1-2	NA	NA	TGTGCCAGTACGGGAGGCGTAAGGGGGGACTATGGCTACACCTTC	CASTGGVRGDYGYTF
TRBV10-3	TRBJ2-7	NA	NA	TGTGCCATCAGTGACGCAGGTCTAAGCTCCTACGAGCAGTACTTC	CAISDAGLSSYEQYF
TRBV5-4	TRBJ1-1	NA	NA	TGTGCCAGCAGCTTGGCGGCAGGGAGGGGCACTGAAGCTTTCTTT	CASSLAAGRGTEAFF
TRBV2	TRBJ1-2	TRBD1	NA	TGTGCCAGCAGAAGACAGGGTATAGAAAACTATGGCTACACCTTC	CASRRQGIENYGYTF
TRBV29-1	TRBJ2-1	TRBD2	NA	TGCAGCGTTGCCGGGACTAGCGGGGTACTTTCCACCTCCTACAATGAGCAGTTCTTC	CSVAGTSGVLSTSYNEQFF
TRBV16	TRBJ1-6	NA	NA	TGTGCCAGCAACCGAGCGGGAGGGATGGATTCACCCCTCCACTTT	CASNRAGGMDSPLHF
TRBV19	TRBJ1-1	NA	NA	TGTGCCAGTAGTCGGGGGGGTTACACTGAAGCTTTCTTT	CASSRGGYTEAFF
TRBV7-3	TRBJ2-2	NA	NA	TGTGCCAGCAGCCTTACCCCCCTGAGAGCGGCCGGGGAGCTGTTTTTT	CASSLTPLRAAGELFF
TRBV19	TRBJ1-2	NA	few	TGTGCCAGTTCCCCCGGAGGGAGGTATGGCTACACCTTC	CASSPGGRYGYTF
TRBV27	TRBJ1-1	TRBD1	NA	TGTGCCAGCAGTATAACAGGGGGCGCGAACACTGAAGCTTTCTTT	CASSITGGANTEAFF